The present T cell receptor beta chain was sequenced within a study of shared clonotypes between healthy human individuals. Whole-study findings and limits: The represented genetic and exposure-history diversity was limited by the small number of donors. Roughly 5% of naive CD4 clonotypes were shared across a few donors. In general, naive subsets displayed greater estimated richness than memory subsets did.

Generated by immunoSEQ multiplex PCR, the TCRdb table keeps only in-frame clones and is missing some. This sample carries more than 600,000 clones, 92% of them seen once, and the ten largest clones take about 24%. Concerning this clone: Its antigen is unidentified.

Terminally differentiated effector memory CD45RA+ cells were excluded from the naive CD8 cells, which were CD45RO-negative and positively selected for CCR7. This TCR derives from a man aged 25 to 45 in good health. The sequencing input was naive CD8+ T cells sorted from blood.

The CDR3: CASSVDQRLGQGRPNYGYTF. DNA for the CDR3: TGTGCCAGCAGCGTCGACCAGCGTTTAGGACAGGGGCGACCTAACTATGGCTACACCTTC. The rearrangement links TRBV9 to TRBJ1-2; 9 positions agree with TRBD1. CDR1 is SGDLS, CDR2 YYNGEE, per germline. V lost 2 bases to trimming and J lost 0 bases; unmatched junction nucleotides: 17. This CDR3 has 20 residues.